This T cell receptor (beta chain) was observed in a study of prognosis after radiotherapy for stage I lung cancer. Study background: Adenocarcinomas accounted for the tumors of 11 to 12 patients, and squamous cell carcinomas for those of roughly seven. General observations from the study: Shannon entropy after stereotactic body radiation therapy was lower in patients who developed distant metastases.

A single count supports this clonotype. Its antigen is currently unknown. This sequence is one base from a far larger clone and is likely a read error. Multiplex PCR, run in two rounds, amplified TCR beta CDR3 from genomic DNA. Initially, in first-round PCR, primers specific to each TRBV and TRBJ gene were used. TCRdb reprocessed the multiplex PCR reads with MiXCR, giving one entry per CDR3 protein. The sample shows about 28,000 distinct CDR3 sequences, around 45% of them seen only once. Germline V gene sequence: CDR1 SEHNR, CDR2 FQNEAQ (reference sequence). The CDR3 loop spans 11 amino acids. The chain joins TRBV7-9 to TRBJ2-7; D call uncertain. This TCR came from a donor of 50 years or more with non-small cell lung cancer. The material sequenced was PBMCs, taken before or after stereotactic body radiation therapy (not recorded which). The CDR3 nucleotides are TGTGCCAGCATCTTAGGTCTGGGGCAGTACTTC. Encoded protein: CASILGLGQYF.